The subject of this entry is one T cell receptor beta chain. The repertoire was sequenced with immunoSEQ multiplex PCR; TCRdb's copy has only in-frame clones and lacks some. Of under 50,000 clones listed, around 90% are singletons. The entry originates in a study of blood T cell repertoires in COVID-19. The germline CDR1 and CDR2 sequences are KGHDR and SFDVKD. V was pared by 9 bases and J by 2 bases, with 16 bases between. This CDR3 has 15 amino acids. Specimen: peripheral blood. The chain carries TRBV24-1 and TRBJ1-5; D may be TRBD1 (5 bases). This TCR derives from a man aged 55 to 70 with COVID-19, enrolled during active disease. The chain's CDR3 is CATPTDGAGNQPQHF. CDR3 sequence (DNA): TGTGCCACCCCCACGGATGGGGCTGGCAATCAGCCCCAGCATTTT.